The rows below give T cell receptor beta chains drawn from one sample of a study of vaccination effects on CD4 cells after COVID-19. Assay: immunoSEQ multiplex PCR; the TCRdb copy retains only in-frame clones and omits some. This table holds about 16,000 clones, almost 70% found once. Their specific antigens are unknown. Sequencing used CD4+ T cells from PBMCs cultured with SARS-CoV-2 spike peptides, obtained after COVID-19 vaccination. The receptor source for this set is a human donor who received a COVID-19 vaccine. The CDR3 runs from the conserved cysteine through the conserved F or W. D genes are given only for firm matches. The size of a clone is reported for some rows only, either as once, few or many, or as a class for expanded clones.

size,D,J,length,V,CDR3,DNA
-,-,TRBJ1-2,11,TRBV12-3/TRBV12-4,CASSRTYGYTF,TGTGCCAGCAGCCGGACGTATGGCTACACCTTC
-,-,TRBJ1-3,15,TRBV3-1/TRBV3-2,CASSQETGVGNTIYF,TGTGCCAGCAGCCAGGAAACGGGGGTCGGAAACACCATATATTTT
-,TRBD1,TRBJ1-1,17,TRBV18,CASSPGVPGQENTEAFF,TGTGCCAGCTCACCTGGGGTCCCGGGACAGGAAAACACTGAAGCTTTCTTT
-,TRBD1,TRBJ2-1,12,TRBV3-1/TRBV3-2,CASSQRTGGRFF,TGTGCCAGCAGCCAACGGACAGGGGGCAGGTTCTTC
-,-,TRBJ2-1,15,TRBV18,CASSPIDSYGGEQFF,TGTGCCAGCTCACCGATAGACAGTTACGGAGGCGAGCAGTTCTTC
-,TRBD1,TRBJ1-2,18,TRBV5-4,CASSPLLAGTGHNYGYTF,TGTGCCAGCAGCCCACTCCTTGCGGGGACAGGGCACAACTATGGCTACACCTTC
-,-,TRBJ2-3,14,TRBV2,CASTGTASTDTQYF,TGTGCCAGTACTGGCACGGCTAGCACAGATACGCAGTATTTT
-,-,TRBJ2-3,14,TRBV6-4,CASSATGGTDTQYF,TGTGCCAGCAGTGCCACGGGGGGCACAGATACGCAGTATTTT
-,-,TRBJ1-3,13,TRBV18,CATQEGPGNTIYF,TGTGCCACCCAAGAGGGCCCTGGAAACACCATATATTTT
-,TRBD1,TRBJ1-1,14,TRBV5-6,CASSRRTGYTEAFF,TGTGCCAGCAGCCGTCGGACAGGGTACACTGAAGCTTTCTTT
-,TRBD1,TRBJ2-5,12,TRBV2,CARGTAQETQYF,TGTGCCAGGGGGACAGCTCAAGAGACCCAGTACTTC
-,-,TRBJ1-1,13,TRBV7-2,CASSLTGNTEAFF,TGTGCCAGCAGCTTAACAGGGAACACTGAAGCTTTCTTT
-,-,TRBJ1-6,13,TRBV6-5,CASKVRGNSPLHF,TGTGCCAGCAAAGTTAGGGGAAATTCACCCCTCCACTTT
-,-,TRBJ2-2,15,TRBV9,CASSFLDQNTGELFF,TGTGCCAGCAGCTTTCTCGACCAGAACACCGGGGAGCTGTTTTTT
-,-,TRBJ1-5,13,TRBV3-1/TRBV3-2,CASSQGHLQPQHF,TGTGCCAGCAGCCAAGGACATCTTCAGCCCCAGCATTTT
-,-,TRBJ2-5,15,TRBV27,CASSFGNRGRETQYF,TGTGCCAGCAGCTTTGGGAATAGGGGGAGGGAGACCCAGTACTTC
-,-,TRBJ2-4,15,TRBV28,CASSLRTANKNIQYF,TGTGCCAGCAGTTTAAGGACAGCGAACAAAAACATTCAGTACTTC
-,-,TRBJ2-1,14,TRBV3-1/TRBV3-2,CASSPEEGENEQFF,TGTGCCAGCAGCCCAGAGGAAGGGGAGAATGAGCAGTTCTTC
-,TRBD2,TRBJ2-1,16,TRBV5-1,CASSLAGREFYNEQFF,TGCGCCAGCAGCTTGGCGGGGCGGGAGTTTTACAATGAGCAGTTCTTC
once,TRBD1,TRBJ1-2,17,TRBV7-3,CASSLSPGQGAGGGYTF,TGTGCCAGCAGCTTAAGCCCGGGACAGGGGGCGGGCGGCGGCTACACCTTC
-,TRBD1,TRBJ1-4,15,TRBV5-8,CASSLAGTGALKLFF,TGTGCCAGCAGCTTGGCCGGGACAGGGGCGCTAAAACTGTTTTTT
-,-,TRBJ1-2,14,TRBV5-1,CASSLQGENYGYTF,TGCGCCAGCAGCTTGCAAGGAGAAAACTATGGCTACACCTTC
-,-,TRBJ2-3,13,TRBV3-1/TRBV3-2,CASNQTSTDTQYF,TGTGCCAGCAATCAGACTAGCACAGATACGCAGTATTTT
-,TRBD1,TRBJ1-5,14,TRBV18,CASSGQGTNQPQHF,TGTGCCAGCTCAGGACAGGGAACCAATCAGCCCCAGCATTTT
-,-,TRBJ2-3,16,TRBV11-2,CASSLKFTSSTDTQYF,TGTGCCAGCAGCTTAAAATTTACGAGCAGCACAGATACGCAGTATTTT
-,TRBD2,TRBJ2-1,14,TRBV12-5,CASGLAGGPNEQFF,TGTGCTAGTGGCCTCGCGGGAGGGCCTAATGAGCAGTTCTTC
-,-,TRBJ1-1,14,TRBV28,CASSLYGANTEAFF,TGTGCCAGCAGTTTATATGGAGCCAACACTGAAGCTTTCTTT
-,TRBD1,TRBJ1-2,15,TRBV6-5,CASTLSGGGGYGYTF,TGTGCCAGCACCCTATCAGGGGGCGGTGGCTATGGCTACACCTTC
-,-,TRBJ2-1,12,TRBV12-3/TRBV12-4,CASSLPHNEQFF,TGTGCCAGCAGTTTGCCCCACAATGAGCAGTTCTTC
-,-,TRBJ2-7,12,TRBV28,CASSTQGNEQYF,TGTGCCAGCAGTACCCAGGGAAACGAGCAGTACTTC
medium-sized,TRBD1,TRBJ1-2,13,TRBV6-5,CASRDREHYGYTF,TGTGCCAGCAGGGACAGGGAGCACTATGGCTACACCTTC
-,-,TRBJ1-4,15,TRBV30,CAWSHGGVRGEKLFF,TGTGCCTGGTCCCATGGGGGAGTTCGGGGGGAAAAACTGTTTTTT
few,-,TRBJ1-2,13,TRBV3-1/TRBV3-2,CASSQELGYGYTF,TGTGCCAGCAGCCAAGAGTTGGGGTATGGCTACACCTTC
-,-,TRBJ2-2,15,TRBV7-2,CASSPGGRGTGELFF,TGTGCCAGCAGCCCCGGGGGCCGGGGTACCGGGGAGCTGTTTTTT
once,-,TRBJ2-7,16,TRBV24-1,CATSDLRLADAYEQYF,TGTGCCACCAGTGATTTAAGGCTAGCAGACGCCTACGAGCAGTACTTC
-,-,TRBJ1-2,18,TRBV7-2,CASSPKAAGWALSGGYTF,TGTGCCAGCAGCCCAAAAGCCGCCGGGTGGGCGCTTTCCGGGGGCTACACCTTC
few,-,TRBJ2-7,13,TRBV18,CASSPTTGREQYF,TGTGCCAGCTCACCTACCACAGGGAGAGAGCAGTACTTC
-,TRBD2,TRBJ2-5,19,TRBV5-1,CASSWERRAGGTTWETQYF,TGCGCCAGCAGCTGGGAGCGGAGAGCGGGGGGCACAACATGGGAGACCCAGTACTTC
-,-,TRBJ2-1,15,TRBV11-2,CASSLKGPQDNEQFF,TGTGCCAGCAGCTTAAAGGGACCACAAGACAATGAGCAGTTCTTC
-,TRBD1,TRBJ2-1,15,TRBV7-2,CASSADRGSYNEQFF,TGTGCCAGCAGCGCGGACAGGGGCTCCTACAATGAGCAGTTCTTC
-,TRBD2,TRBJ2-1,16,TRBV4-3,CASSQDWGLAGRAVFF,TGCGCCAGCAGCCAAGATTGGGGACTAGCGGGGCGGGCTGTATTCTTC
-,-,TRBJ2-7,14,TRBV30,CAWSVYDSSYEQYF,TGTGCCTGGAGTGTATATGACTCATCCTACGAGCAGTACTTC
-,TRBD1,TRBJ2-3,15,TRBV4-1,CASSRDRASTDTQYF,TGCGCCAGCAGCCGGGACAGGGCTAGCACAGATACGCAGTATTTT
-,-,TRBJ2-1,15,TRBV5-1,CASSLGGRSFSEQFF,TGCGCCAGCAGCTTAGGTGGGAGGTCTTTTTCTGAGCAGTTCTTC